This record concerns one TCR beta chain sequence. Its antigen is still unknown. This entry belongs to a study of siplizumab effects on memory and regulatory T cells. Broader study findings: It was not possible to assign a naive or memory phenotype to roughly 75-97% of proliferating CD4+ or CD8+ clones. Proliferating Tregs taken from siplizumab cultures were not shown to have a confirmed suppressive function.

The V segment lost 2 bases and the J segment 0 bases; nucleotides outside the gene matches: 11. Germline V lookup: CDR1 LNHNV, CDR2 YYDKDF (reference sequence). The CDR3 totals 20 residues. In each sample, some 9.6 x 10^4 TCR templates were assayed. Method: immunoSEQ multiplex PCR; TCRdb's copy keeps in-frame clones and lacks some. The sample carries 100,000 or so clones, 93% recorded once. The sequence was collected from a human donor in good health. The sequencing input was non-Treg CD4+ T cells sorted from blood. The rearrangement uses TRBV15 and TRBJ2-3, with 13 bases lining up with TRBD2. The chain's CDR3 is CATSRPQGLAGPYSTDTQYF. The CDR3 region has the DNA TGTGCCACCAGCAGACCCCAGGGACTAGCGGGGCCCTATAGCACAGATACGCAGTATTTT.